Each of the 10 T cell receptor beta chains below was sequenced from the same sample in a study of vaccination and CD4 T cells after COVID-19. Treatment here: roughly 10-day PBMC culture with coronavirus spike peptide pools or control peptides (ViraFEST assay). Their cognate antigens are unknown. Researchers used the Oncomine TCR Beta short-read assay to sequence DNA from cultured CD4+ T cells. From the PCR reads, TCRdb called clonotypes with MiXCR, one entry per CDR3 protein. This table has approximately 7,700 distinct CDR3 sequences, roughly 55% appearing once. Sequenced material: CD4+ T cells from blood, cultured in vitro. The receptors come from a human donor who had recovered from COVID-19.

This chain joins TRBV20-1 and TRBJ2-1, with 12 bases aligning to TRBD2. From germline, CDR1 is DFQATT and CDR2 SNEGSKA (reference sequence). V gave up 2 bases and J gave up 6 bases; unmatched junction bases: 5. This CDR3 comprises 15 residues. CDR3: CSARLAGGQFNEQFF. The DNA of the CDR3 is TGCAGTGCTAGACTAGCGGGGGGGCAATTCAATGAGCAGTTCTTC.

The chain carries TRBV20-1 and TRBJ1-6; TRBD1 might be the D (5 bases). Deletions cut 3 bases from V and 8 bases from J, with 17 bases between. Looked up from germline, CDR1 is DFQATT and CDR2 is SNEGSKA (reference sequence). This CDR3 is built from 15 residues. The chain's CDR3 is CSARGGVSLDSPLHF. In DNA form, the CDR3 reads TGCAGTGCTAGGGGGGGGGTCTCCCTCGATTCACCCCTCCACTTT.

The V gene is TRBV11-3, the J gene TRBJ2-1, with 11 bases fitting TRBD2. The J segment lost 7 bases and the V segment lost 4 bases, leaving 9 bases of the junction unmatched. Germline V lookup: CDR1 SGHNT, CDR2 YENEEA. There are 16 residues in the CDR3. CDR3 nucleotides: TGTGCCAGCAGCTCCGGAACTAGCGGGGGTCGAAATGAGCAGTTCTTC. It is translated as CASSSGTSGGRNEQFF.

The V call is TRBV2, the J call TRBJ2-7, with 11 bases identical to TRBD2. The CDR3 spans 15 residues. Trimming removed 3 bases from V and 4 bases from J; junction bases left unmatched: 5. Germline CDR1 and CDR2: SNHLY and FYNNEI. Here the CDR3 DNA reads TGTGCCAGCAGTGAGATAGCGGGGGGGCGTTACGAGCAGTACTTC. Amino acids: CASSEIAGGRYEQYF. The full variable domain, in which reference TRBV2 and TRBJ2-7 provide the parts outside the CDR3, is EPEVTQTPSHQVTQMGQEVILRCVPISNHLYFYWYRQILGQKVEFLVSFYNNEISEKSEIFDDQFSVERPDGSNFTLKIRSTKLEDSAMYFCASSEIAGGRYEQYFGPGTRLTVT.

The V call is TRBV10-3, the J call TRBJ1-5; no definite D call. Germline V gene sequence: CDR1 ENHRY, CDR2 SYGVKD. The CDR3 consists of 13 residues. V lost 1 base and J lost 5, with 6 bases in between. Here the CDR3 DNA reads TGTGCCATCAGTGAGTACAGTTATCAGCCCCAGCATTTT. This translates into CAISEYSYQPQHF.

A note on this clonotype: A junction boundary mismatches the germline segment, possibly from a read error. CDR3: CASSQTSGGDNEQFF. CDR3 coding DNA: TGTGCTAGCAGCCAGACTAGCGGGGGGGACAATGAGCAGTTCTTC. This chain joins TRBV7-7 and TRBJ2-1, with 14 positions matching TRBD2. Per germline, CDR1 SSHAT and CDR2 FNYEAQ (reference sequence). This CDR3 region has 15 residues.

J is TRBJ2-2 and V is TRBV21-1. TRBV21-1 is marked as a pseudogene. This CDR3 region has 14 residues. CDR3 sequence reads: CASSKATWAGELFF. The CDR3 bases are TGTGCCAGCAGCAAAGCCACATGGGCCGGGGAGCTGTTTTTT.

V gene TRBV27 combines with J gene TRBJ1-2; no firm D call. CDR3 length: 13 amino acids. Germline-derived CDR1 and CDR2 are MNHEY and SMNVEV (reference sequence). The germline V and J ends were trimmed by 4 bases and 5 bases, with 11 bases remaining between them. Written as DNA, the CDR3 is TGTGCCAGCAGTTATCGACTGGGGTATGGCTACACCTTC. Translation gives CASSYRLGYGYTF.

This chain joins TRBV7-9 and TRBJ2-4; 9 bases agree with TRBD1. Germline CDR1 is SEHNR and CDR2 is FQNEAQ (reference sequence). This CDR3 comprises 14 residues. After removal of 1 base from V and 8 bases from J, the junction contained 3 bases not matched to a gene. DNA of the CDR3: TGTGCCAGCAGCTTAGGGGGACAGGGAGACATTCAGTACTTC. Translation gives CASSLGGQGDIQYF.

The V gene is TRBV7-9, the J gene TRBJ2-2; D ambiguous. Germline CDR1 is SEHNR and CDR2 is FQNEAQ (reference sequence). The V end was cut by 5 bases, the J end by 8 bases, with 9 bases between. This CDR3 is 12 amino acids long. CDR3 amino acids: CASSMFSGELFF. The CDR3 DNA reads TGTGCCAGCAGCATGTTTAGTGGGGAGCTGTTTTTT.